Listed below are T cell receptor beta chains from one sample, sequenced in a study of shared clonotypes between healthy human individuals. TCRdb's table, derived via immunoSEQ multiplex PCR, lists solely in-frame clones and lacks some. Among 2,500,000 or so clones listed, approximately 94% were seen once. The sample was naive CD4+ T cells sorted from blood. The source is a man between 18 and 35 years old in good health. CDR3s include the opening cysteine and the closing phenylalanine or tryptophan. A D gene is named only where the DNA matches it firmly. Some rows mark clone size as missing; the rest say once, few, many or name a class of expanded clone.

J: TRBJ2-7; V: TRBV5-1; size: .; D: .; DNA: TGCGCCAGCAGCCACGACAGGAGCTACGAGCAGTACTTC; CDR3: CASSHDRSYEQYF
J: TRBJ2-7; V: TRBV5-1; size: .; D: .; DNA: TGCGCCAGCTACCCAGCCGGATCCTACGAGCAGTACTTC; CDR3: CASYPAGSYEQYF
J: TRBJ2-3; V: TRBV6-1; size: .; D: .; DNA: TGTGCCAGCAGGCGGGCAGGGGTCGTGGATACGCAGTATTTT; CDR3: CASRRAGVVDTQYF
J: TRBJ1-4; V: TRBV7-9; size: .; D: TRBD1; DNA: TGTGCCAGCAGCTACCGGGACAGCGTTGCAACTAATGAAAAACTGTTTTTT; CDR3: CASSYRDSVATNEKLFF
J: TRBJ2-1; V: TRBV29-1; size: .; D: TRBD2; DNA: TGCAGCGTTGAGTGGAGCGGGGGGTTCAATGAGCAGTTCTTC; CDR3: CSVEWSGGFNEQFF
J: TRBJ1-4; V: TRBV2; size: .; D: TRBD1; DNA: TGTGCCAGCATTATACAGGGGGCAGTTGGTGAAAAACTGTTTTTT; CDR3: CASIIQGAVGEKLFF
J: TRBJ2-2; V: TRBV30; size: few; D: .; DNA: TGTGCCTGGAGAGGATTCACCGGGGAGCTGTTTTTT; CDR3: CAWRGFTGELFF
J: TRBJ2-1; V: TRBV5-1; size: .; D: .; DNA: TGCGCCAGCAGCTTAGGCGGCTCTAGCTCCTACAATGAGCAGTTCTTC; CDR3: CASSLGGSSSYNEQFF
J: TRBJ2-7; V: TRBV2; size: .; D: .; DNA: TGTGCCAGCAGTGATTTCAATATTTCGTACTTC; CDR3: CASSDFNISYF
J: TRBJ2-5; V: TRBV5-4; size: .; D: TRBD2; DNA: TGTGCCAGCAGCAGGGATGGGACTAGTCAAGAGACCCAGTACTTC; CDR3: CASSRDGTSQETQYF
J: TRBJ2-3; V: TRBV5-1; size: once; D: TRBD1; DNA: TGCGCCAGCAGCTTGGGGGTTACCGGGACAGGGGACGAGTATTTT; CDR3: CASSLGVTGTGDEYF
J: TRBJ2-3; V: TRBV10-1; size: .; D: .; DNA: TGCGCCAGCAGTGAGGCCATCCCAGATACGCAGTATTTT; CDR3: CASSEAIPDTQYF
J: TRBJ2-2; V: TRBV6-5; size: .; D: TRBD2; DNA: TGTGCCAGCAGTTACTCTGCGGGAGGATACACCGGGGAGCTGTTTTTT; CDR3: CASSYSAGGYTGELFF
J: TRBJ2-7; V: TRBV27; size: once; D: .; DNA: TGTGCCAGCAGTTTAAGCGGCCAGGCGCACTCCTACGAGCAGTACTTC; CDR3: CASSLSGQAHSYEQYF
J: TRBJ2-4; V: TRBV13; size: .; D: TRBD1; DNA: TGTGCCAGCAGCTTAGAGGGGACAGGGGGCGCCTTGGCCAAAAACATTCAGTACTTC; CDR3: CASSLEGTGGALAKNIQYF
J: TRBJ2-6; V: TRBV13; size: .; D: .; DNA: TGTGCCAGCAGCCCAGGGGACACCTACATCTCTGGGGCCAACGTCCTGACTTTC; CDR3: CASSPGDTYISGANVLTF
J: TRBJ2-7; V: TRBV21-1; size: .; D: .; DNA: TGTGCCAGCAGAGGGTTGGCCGGGACCAGCTACGAGCAGTACTTC; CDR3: CASRGLAGTSYEQYF
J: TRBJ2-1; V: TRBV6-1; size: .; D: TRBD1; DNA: TGTGCCAGCAGTGAATGGACAGGGGATTTCAGTGAGCAGTTCTTC; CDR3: CASSEWTGDFSEQFF
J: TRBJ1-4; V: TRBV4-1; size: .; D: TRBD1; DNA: TGCGCCAGCAGCCAAGAAGGGGGCAGGGGTGGTGAAAAACTGTTTTTT; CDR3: CASSQEGGRGGEKLFF
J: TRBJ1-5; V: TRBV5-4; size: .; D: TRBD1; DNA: TGTGCCAGCAGCGCGGGACAGGGGAAGCCCCAGCATTTT; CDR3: CASSAGQGKPQHF